The TCR beta chain under discussion was sequenced for a study of T cell changes during pregnancy in multiple sclerosis. Germline values: CDR1 SQVTM, CDR2 ANQGSEA. The CDR3 spans 11 residues. Trimming removed 6 bases at V and 5 bases at J, with 8 bases between. Libraries were prepared by immunoSEQ multiplex PCR; TCRdb keeps only in-frame clonotypes and omits some of them. The sample yields under 25,000 clones, around four fifths seen once. Sequencing used CD8+ T cells from peripheral blood mononuclear cells, obtained in the first trimester of pregnancy. The chain combines TRBV29-1 with TRBJ2-1, with D unresolved. The source of this sequence is a female donor in good health, enrolled as a control in a pregnancy study. For the CDR3, the DNA is TGCAGCGTACCCAGTAACAATGAGCAGTTCTTC. Encoded protein: CSVPSNNEQFF.